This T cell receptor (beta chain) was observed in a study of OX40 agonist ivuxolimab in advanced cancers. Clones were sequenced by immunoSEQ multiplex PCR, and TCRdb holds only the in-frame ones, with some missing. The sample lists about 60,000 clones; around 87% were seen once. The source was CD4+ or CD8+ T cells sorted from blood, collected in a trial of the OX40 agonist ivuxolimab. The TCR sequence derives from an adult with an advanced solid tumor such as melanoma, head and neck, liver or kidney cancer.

This CDR3 is CASSVTGGVYEQYF. DNA of the CDR3: TGTGCCAGCAGCGTAACAGGGGGCGTCTACGAGCAGTACTTC. V gene TRBV5-4 combines with J gene TRBJ2-7, with 9 bases matching TRBD1. Germline V CDR1 and CDR2: SGHNT, YYREEE (reference sequence). The CDR3 has 14 residues. V shed 4 bases, J shed 3 bases, and the junction held 5 bases outside the gene matches.